This T cell receptor beta chain was obtained from a study of blood T cell repertoires in COVID-19. Across the whole study: T cells, B-cell-depleted T cells, or PBMCs supplied cDNA or gDNA.

As originally analysed: Counts of nucleated cells, estimated from reference gene primer amplification, were obtained. This table comes from immunoSEQ multiplex PCR, and its TCRdb copy is limited to in-frame clones, with some not included. Clone size and the V and J calls come from that table; the DNA yielded D and trimming. The sample lists more than 70,000 clones; around nine tenths were seen once. The germline CDR1 and CDR2 sequences are PRHDT and FYEKMQ (reference sequence). Trimming cost V 1 base and J 8 bases, with 9 bases left between them. The CDR3 runs to 13 residues. The sequenced material came from peripheral blood. This sequence joins TRBV13 and TRBJ2-1; D is perhaps TRBD2 (6 bases). The clonotype comes from a woman between 50 and 59 years old in a cohort sampled during active COVID-19. For the CDR3, the DNA is TGTGCCAGCAGCTTAGATCGCGGGGATGAGCAGTTCTTC. It is translated as CASSLDRGDEQFF.